Shown below are 3 T cell receptor beta chains from a single sample sequenced in a study of OX40 agonist ivuxolimab in advanced cancers. Generated by immunoSEQ multiplex PCR, the TCRdb table keeps only in-frame clones and is missing some. Here the sample spans tens of thousands of clones, 89% being singletons. The sample here was CD4+ or CD8+ T cells sorted from blood, taken in a trial of the OX40 agonist ivuxolimab. These receptors came from an adult with an advanced solid tumor such as melanoma, head and neck, liver or kidney cancer.

The genes are TRBV11-1 and TRBJ2-1; 7 nucleotides agree with TRBD1. Per germline, CDR1 SGHAT and CDR2 FQDESV (reference sequence). The CDR3 has 15 amino acids. Trimming at V came to 6 bases and at J to 7 bases, leaving 12 bases not matched to a gene. The CDR3 spells CASSPARDSLNEQFF. For the CDR3, the DNA is TGTGCCAGCAGTCCGGCCCGGGACAGCCTTAATGAGCAGTTCTTC.

V usage is TRBV28 and J usage is TRBJ1-5; no firm D call. The V and J ends lost 4 bases and 5 bases respectively, with 15 bases between them. The germline CDR1 and CDR2 sequences are MDHEN and SYDVKM. The CDR3 runs to 15 residues. CDR3 coding DNA: TGTGCCAGCAGTTGGCGTGCGGACGGGCATCAGCCCCAGCATTTT. Protein sequence: CASSWRADGHQPQHF. Supplemented by reference TRBV28 and TRBJ1-5, the full variable domain reads DVKVTQSSRYLVKRTGEKVFLECVQDMDHENMFWYRQDPGLGLRLIYFSYDVKMKEKGDIPEGYSVSREKKERFSLILESASTNQTSMYLCASSWRADGHQPQHFGDGTRLSIL.

This chain connects TRBV7-9 to TRBJ1-6; 9 positions match TRBD1. Germline-derived CDR1 and CDR2 are SEHNR and FQNEAQ (reference sequence). After removal of 3 bases from V and 14 bases from J, the junction contained 8 bases not matched to a gene. The CDR3 extends over 14 amino acids. The CDR3 DNA reads TGTGCCAGCAGCTTGGGACAGGGTGCTGAATCCCTCCACTTT. This encodes CASSLGQGAESLHF.